The entry below gives a single T cell receptor (beta chain) sequence along with its context. A read error may account for a junction end that differs from germline. The data originate from a study of tumor-infiltrating lymphocytes in primary liver carcinoma. A primer in the constant region served to generate TCR beta cDNA from 450 to 600 ng of total RNA. Researchers made the TCR beta libraries by running three nested multiplex PCR rounds with slightly modified ARM-PCR. The first two PCR rounds, roughly 9 cycles each, used TRBV1-TRBV30 forward primers and a C-beta reverse primer. TCRdb re-derived calls from the multiplex PCR reads in MiXCR, one entry per CDR3 protein. The sample holds about 97,000 distinct CDR3 sequences, around 71% seen once. Germline CDR1 and CDR2: SGHAT and FQNNGV. The CDR3 consists of 15 residues. Co-extraction of both nucleic acids (RNA and DNA) used roughly 20-34 mg of unsorted bulk tissue.

V is TRBV11-2 and J is TRBJ2-1; 9 nucleotides align to TRBD2. The clonotype comes from a woman aged 55-70 years with primary liver carcinoma and hepatitis B virus infection. Sequenced input: liver tumor tissue from sampling region 2. Documented subset: tumor region T2, inferior pole. CDR3 region: CASSLVSSGNNEQLF. The CDR3 DNA follows: TGTGCCAGTAGCTTAGTGTCTAGCGGGAACAATGAGCAGCTCTTC.